This TCR beta chain was observed in a study of monozygotic twins with inflammatory bowel disease. Overall study findings and caveats: The analysis did not separate different T cell subtypes. The data gave no support to a single strong IBD-associated signal or clonotype.

UMIs incorporating a 6-nucleotide sample barcode were appended by means of template switching. The cDNA of both the TCRalpha and TCRbeta chains was subjected to two nested PCRs of approximately 16 and 10 cycles. TCRdb reprocessed the 5' RACE reads, keeping one entry per CDR3 protein, no DNA. Listed are fewer than 350,000 distinct CDR3 sequences; around 2% falls within the top ten. There are 14 residues in the CDR3. CDR1 MGHRA and CDR2 YSYEKL come from the germline V gene. As for this clonotype: Its antigen is not known.

The rearrangement uses TRBV4-1 and TRBJ1-2. Material for sequencing was blood. The TCR sequence derives from a human donor with ulcerative colitis or Crohn's disease, or a healthy co-twin of an affected twin (not recorded which). CDR3: CASSPLSETYGYTF.